The 20 T cell receptor beta chains below all came from one sample that was sequenced in a study of blood T cell repertoires in COVID-19. Clones were sequenced by immunoSEQ multiplex PCR, and TCRdb holds only the in-frame ones, with some missing. The table records under 70,000 clones, around nine tenths of them present only once. The material sequenced was peripheral blood. The receptors were sampled from a man at least 80 years old with acute or convalescent COVID-19.

V usage is TRBV19 and J usage is TRBJ2-5; no clear D gene. The CDR3 sequence is 13 residues long. Germline V gives CDR1 LNHDA, CDR2 SQIVND (reference sequence). V was clipped by 6 bases and J by 2 bases, with 10 bases between them. The CDR3 sequence: CASRRNRQETQYF. DNA for the CDR3: TGTGCCAGTAGGAGAAATAGACAAGAGACCCAGTACTTC.

The V and J genes are TRBV11-2 and TRBJ2-2; a possible D gene is TRBD1 (6 bases). From germline, CDR1 is SGHAT and CDR2 FQNNGV. With 8 bases removed from V and 9 bases from J, the gap between germline ends came to 16 bases. CDR3 length: 13 residues. CDR3 in DNA: TGTGCCAGCTCCGGAGGTTGGGGGCGGGAGCTGTTTTTT. The encoded protein is CASSGGWGRELFF.

V usage is TRBV6-5 and J usage is TRBJ1-2; TRBD1 matches 7 bases. This CDR3 region has 15 residues. CDR1 is MNHEY, CDR2 SVGAGI, per germline. V dropped 4 bases and J dropped 4; count of bases not matched to a gene: 9. Written as DNA, the CDR3 is TGTGCCAGCAGTTTCGATAGGGACAGCAGCTATGGCTACACCTTC. Translating gives CASSFDRDSSYGYTF.

The sample holds a few counts of this clone. This chain connects TRBV19 to TRBJ1-2; weak D call: TRBD1 (6 bases). The CDR3 is made up of 16 amino acids. Germline V gene data show CDR1 as LNHDA and CDR2 as SQIVND (reference sequence). Trimming pared 4 bases from V and 2 bases from J, leaving 17 bases between. The CDR3 region has the DNA TGTGCCAGTAGTACCGCCTTTCGGACAGCCAACTATGGCTACACCTTC. As protein: CASSTAFRTANYGYTF.

V is TRBV19 and J is TRBJ1-1, with TRBD1 matching 8 bases. CDR1 and CDR2 (germline): LNHDA, SQIVND (reference sequence). The junction had 7 bases not matched to a gene; V was cut back by 6 bases and J by 4 bases. The CDR3 is 14 residues long. CDR3 loop: CASRATGVSTEAFF. CDR3 nucleotide sequence: TGTGCCAGTAGGGCGACAGGGGTAAGCACTGAAGCTTTCTTT.

In its sample, this clone was seen once. This sequence joins TRBV27 and TRBJ1-5, with D uncertain. The CDR3 loop spans 14 amino acids. Trimming cost V 3 bases and J 5 bases, with 11 bases left between them. Per germline, CDR1 MNHEY and CDR2 SMNVEV (reference sequence). The CDR3 spells CASSLSWRDQPQHF. CDR3 coding DNA: TGTGCCAGCAGTTTGAGCTGGAGAGATCAGCCCCAGCATTTT.

In its sample, this clone was seen once. The CDR3 region is CASSLGRDGAEAFF. In DNA form, the CDR3 reads TGTGCCAGCAGCCTTGGCAGGGATGGAGCTGAAGCTTTCTTT. The chain carries TRBV3-1 (or the pseudogene TRBV3-2) and TRBJ1-1, with D perhaps TRBD1 (5 bases). Trimming stripped 4 bases from V and 6 bases from J, with 15 bases between. CDR1 and CDR2 (germline): LGHDT, YNNKEL (reference sequence). The CDR3 covers 14 residues.

This CDR3 reads CASRISGTRSSYNSPLHF. In DNA form, the CDR3 reads TGCGCCAGCAGAATATCCGGGACACGGAGCTCCTATAATTCACCCCTCCACTTT. The rearrangement links TRBV5-1 to TRBJ1-6; D might be TRBD1 (6 bases). The V end lost 5 bases, the J end lost 0 bases, and 18 bases lay between the germline ends. Germline CDR1 reads SGHRS; CDR2 reads YFSETQ. This CDR3 has 18 amino acids.

The V call is TRBV10-3, the J call TRBJ1-6; D remains unclear. Germline V gives CDR1 ENHRY, CDR2 SYGVKD. The CDR3 length is 14 residues. The V end lost 1 base, the J end lost 7 bases, and 8 bases lay between the germline ends. The CDR3 region has the DNA TGTGCCATCAGTGAGTACAGTGGGAATTCACCCCTCCACTTT. The encoded protein is CAISEYSGNSPLHF.

The genes are TRBV7-4 and TRBJ1-5; 8 bases match TRBD1. The V segment lost 5 bases and the J segment 5 bases; nucleotides outside the gene matches: 8. CDR1 SGHVT and CDR2 SQSDAQ come from the germline V gene. The CDR3 is 15 amino acids. The DNA of the CDR3 is TGTGCCAGCAGCGCCGAACAGGGGGAGGATCAGCCCCAGCATTTT. The encoded protein is CASSAEQGEDQPQHF.

This clone was seen only once. The rearrangement links TRBV3-1 (or the pseudogene TRBV3-2) to TRBJ2-3; TRBD2 aligns across 12 bases. This CDR3 has 16 amino acids. The junction had 8 bases not matched to a gene; V was cut back by 4 bases and J by 6 bases. The germline CDR1 and CDR2 sequences are LGHDT and YNNKEL (reference sequence). CDR3: CASSLLLAGGLDTQYF. In DNA, the CDR3 is TGTGCCAGCAGCCTACTACTAGCGGGGGGCCTGGATACGCAGTATTTT.

V and J are TRBV7-6 and TRBJ2-2, with 15 nucleotides matching TRBD2. The J segment lost 6 bases and the V segment lost 1 base, leaving 9 bases of the junction unmatched. This CDR3 region has 19 residues. CDR1 SGHVS and CDR2 FNYEAQ come from the germline V gene. This chain's CDR3 is CASSLGAGLAGGYPGELFF. CDR3 bases: TGTGCCAGCAGCTTAGGAGCCGGACTAGCGGGGGGGTATCCCGGGGAGCTGTTTTTT.

The rearrangement links TRBV30 to TRBJ2-4; D might be TRBD2 (6 bases). The CDR3 loop spans 12 amino acids. V was shortened by 4 bases and J by 8 bases, with 12 bases between the two germline ends. CDR1 GTSNPN and CDR2 SVGIG come from the germline V gene (reference sequence). The DNA of the CDR3 is TGTGCCTGGACTAACACGGGAGACATTCAGTACTTC. Protein: CAWTNTGDIQYF.

CDR3 DNA: TGTGCCAGCAGCTTATTGCGTCCACCCCTCCACTTT. It translates to CASSLLRPPLHF. The chain couples TRBV7-2 to TRBJ1-6, with D unclear. CDR3 size: 12 residues. The V gene's germline CDR1 is SGHTA and CDR2 FQGNSA. V gave up 2 bases and J gave up 11 bases, with 7 bases separating them.

The chain employs TRBV3-1 (or the pseudogene TRBV3-2) and TRBJ2-5; 12 positions match TRBD2. Trimming removed 4 bases from V and 0 bases from J; junction bases left unmatched: 3. This CDR3 comprises 16 residues. CDR1 is LGHDT, CDR2 YNNKEL, per germline (reference sequence). CDR3 DNA sequence: TGTGCCAGCAGCCCCTGGACTAGCGGGGACCAAGAGACCCAGTACTTC. Amino acid sequence: CASSPWTSGDQETQYF.

A single count supports this clone. The chain is built from TRBV12-3 or TRBV12-4 and TRBJ2-5; D remains unclear. Trimming pared 4 bases from V and 5 bases from J, leaving 8 bases between. The CDR3 is made up of 12 amino acids. CDR3 bases: TGTGCCAGCAGTTCACCCGGGGAGACCCAGTACTTC. It encodes CASSSPGETQYF.

The chain recombines TRBV23-1 with TRBJ1-5; tentatively, D is TRBD1 (5 bases). TRBV23-1 is classed as an ORF, of uncertain function. Trimming left V 2 bases short and J 6 bases short, with 17 bases between. This CDR3 spans 16 amino acids. The CDR3 DNA reads TGCGCCAGCAGTCAACCCGGGGGTTTTAGGGGTCAGCCCCAGCATTTT. This translates into CASSQPGGFRGQPQHF.

In its sample, this clone was seen once. This chain links TRBV29-1 with TRBJ2-3; 9 bases are shared with TRBD2. V shed 6 bases and J 1 base; nucleotides not matched to a gene: 5. This CDR3 contains 14 residues. CDR1 and CDR2 from the germline V gene are SQVTM and ANQGSEA. CDR3 residues: CSVESSGGTDTQYF. CDR3 DNA sequence: TGCAGCGTGGAATCTAGCGGGGGCACAGATACGCAGTATTTT.

This rearrangement joins TRBV9 to TRBJ2-1; TRBD2 matches at 14 bases. The CDR3 runs 17 residues. With 4 bases clipped from V and 3 bases from J, the junction kept 6 bases outside the gene matches. Germline CDR1 SGDLS, CDR2 YYNGEE. In nucleotides, the CDR3 is TGTGCCAGCAGCCCCGGACTAGCGGGGGGAATCTACAATGAGCAGTTCTTC. Translation gives CASSPGLAGGIYNEQFF.

The chain carries TRBV5-1 and TRBJ1-6, with D maybe TRBD1 (6 bases). This CDR3 contains 13 residues. Germline V gene data show CDR1 as SGHRS and CDR2 as YFSETQ. V lost 3 bases to trimming and J lost 9 bases, with 10 bases between them. CDR3 residues: CASSSDRSSPLHF. The CDR3 coding sequence is TGCGCCAGCAGCTCGGACAGAAGTTCACCCCTCCACTTT.